This paragraph reports one T cell receptor beta chain. Trimming cost V 2 bases and J 3 bases, with 14 bases left between them. There are 15 residues in the CDR3. Germline assignment: CDR1 SGHTA and CDR2 FQGNSA. This sample stems from a study of shared clonotypes between healthy human individuals. In the original processing: For the immunoSEQ data, sequences were junction-only without quality scores, so filtering differed. The method was immunoSEQ multiplex PCR; TCRdb's version includes in-frame clones alone and lacks a portion of them. That table gives V, J and clone size, and the DNA gave D and trimming. This table holds about 1.5 million clones, 95% to 99% found once.

This receptor was taken from a man aged 30 to 39 in good health. Sequenced sample: naive CD4+ T cells sorted from blood. As to subset: CD45RA+ positively selected. This chain connects TRBV7-2 to TRBJ2-7, with D unresolved. The CDR3 region is CASSLTGGFNYEQYF. The CDR3 coding sequence is TGTGCCAGCAGCTTAACCGGCGGCTTTAACTACGAGCAGTACTTC.